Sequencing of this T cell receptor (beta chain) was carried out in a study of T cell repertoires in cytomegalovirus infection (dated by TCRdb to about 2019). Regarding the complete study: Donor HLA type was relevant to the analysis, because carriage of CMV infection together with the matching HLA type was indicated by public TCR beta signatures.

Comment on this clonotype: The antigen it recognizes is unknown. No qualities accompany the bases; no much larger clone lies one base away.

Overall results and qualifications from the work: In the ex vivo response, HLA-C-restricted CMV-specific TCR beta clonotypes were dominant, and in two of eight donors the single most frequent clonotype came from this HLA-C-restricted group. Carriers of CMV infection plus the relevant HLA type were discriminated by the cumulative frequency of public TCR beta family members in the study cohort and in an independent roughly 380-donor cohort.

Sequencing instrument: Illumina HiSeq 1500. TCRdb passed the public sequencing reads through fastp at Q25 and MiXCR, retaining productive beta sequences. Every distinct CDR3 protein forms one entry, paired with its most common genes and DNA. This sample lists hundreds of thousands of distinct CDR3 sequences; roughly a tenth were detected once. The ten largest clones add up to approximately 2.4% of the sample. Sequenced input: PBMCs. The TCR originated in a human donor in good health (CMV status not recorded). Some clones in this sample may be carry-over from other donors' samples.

The CDR3 is CASSSPGHANNEQFF. In nucleotide form, the sequence is TGTGCCAGCAGTTCCCCGGGACACGCGAACAATGAGCAGTTCTTC. The rearrangement combines TRBV28 with TRBJ2-1; the D gene is possibly TRBD1, with 6 bases matching. V drops 4 bases and J drops 5 bases, leaving 15 bases in between. The CDR3 runs 15 amino acids, cysteine and phenylalanine included. Only the CDR3 DNA stays, 45 bases, in frame from base 1. CDR1 is given as MDHEN and CDR2 as SYDVKM, both from the germline V gene.